This TCR beta chain originates from a study of blood T cells in healthy people across ages. Overall study findings and caveats: Strongly correlated with naive T cell percentage was TCR beta diversity.

This clonotype was detected only a few times. Antigen unknown. The authors ran a second PCR of about 7 to 11 cycles using a sample-barcoded 5' primer and a J-beta primer mix. Every cDNA was tagged by a template-switch adaptor with 12 random nucleotides. TCRdb reprocessed the 5' RACE reads with MiXCR, giving one entry per CDR3 protein. Here the sample spans roughly 1,500,000 distinct CDR3 sequences, about 31% being singletons. Each donor gave around 9.3 milliliters of peripheral blood. Every sample gave at least 5 micrograms of total RNA when it was extracted. The V gene end was trimmed by 5 bases and the J gene end by 4 bases; junction bases not matched to a gene: 13. The CDR3 covers 18 residues. CDR1 is MDHEN and CDR2 is SYDVKM in the germline V gene.

Sequencing used blood. The receptor's source is a woman in her 30s in good health. The gene calls are TRBV28 and TRBJ2-7; 14 bases agree with TRBD2. CDR3 protein: CASSPPRTSGRLQYEQYF. CDR3 coding DNA: TGTGCCAGCAGTCCACCGCGGACTAGCGGGAGGCTCCAGTACGAGCAGTACTTC.